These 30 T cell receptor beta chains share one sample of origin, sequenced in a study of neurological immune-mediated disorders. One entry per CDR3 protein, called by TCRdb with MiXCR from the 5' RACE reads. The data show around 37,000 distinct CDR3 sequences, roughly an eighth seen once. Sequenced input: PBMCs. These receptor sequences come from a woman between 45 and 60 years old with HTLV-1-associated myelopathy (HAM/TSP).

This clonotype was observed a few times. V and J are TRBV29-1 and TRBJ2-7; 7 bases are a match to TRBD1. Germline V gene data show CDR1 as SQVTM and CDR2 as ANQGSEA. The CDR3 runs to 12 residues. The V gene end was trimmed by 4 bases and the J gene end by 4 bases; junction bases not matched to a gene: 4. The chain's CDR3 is CSVARDSYEQYF. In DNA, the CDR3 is TGCAGCGTTGCACGGGACAGTTACGAGCAGTACTTC.

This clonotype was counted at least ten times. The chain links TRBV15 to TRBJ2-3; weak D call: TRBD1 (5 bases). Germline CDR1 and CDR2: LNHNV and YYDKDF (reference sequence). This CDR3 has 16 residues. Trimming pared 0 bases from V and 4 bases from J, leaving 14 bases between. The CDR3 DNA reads TGTGCCACCAGCAGAGATCAAGGGGCCGGGTCAGATACGCAGTATTTT. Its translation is CATSRDQGAGSDTQYF.

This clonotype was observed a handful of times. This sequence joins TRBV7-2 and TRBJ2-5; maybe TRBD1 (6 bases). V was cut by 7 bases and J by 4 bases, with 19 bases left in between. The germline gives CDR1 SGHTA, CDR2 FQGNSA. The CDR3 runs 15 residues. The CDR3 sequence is CASTPLGEGGETQYF. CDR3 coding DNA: TGTGCCAGCACCCCCCTCGGGGAAGGGGGAGAGACCCAGTACTTC.

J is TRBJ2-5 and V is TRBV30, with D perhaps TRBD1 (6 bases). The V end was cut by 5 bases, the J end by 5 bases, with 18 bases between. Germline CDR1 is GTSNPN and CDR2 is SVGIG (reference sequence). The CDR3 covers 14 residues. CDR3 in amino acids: CAWALDRMGETQYF. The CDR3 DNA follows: TGTGCCTGGGCCTTAGACAGGATGGGGGAGACCCAGTACTTC.

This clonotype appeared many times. The CDR3 DNA is TGTGCCAGCACTTTGCTGGACTATGGCTACACCTTC. Protein sequence: CASTLLDYGYTF. The chain employs TRBV2 and TRBJ1-2; D gene ambiguous. CDR3 length: 12 residues. Per germline, CDR1 SNHLY and CDR2 FYNNEI. With 7 bases removed from V and 3 bases from J, the gap between germline ends came to 9 bases.

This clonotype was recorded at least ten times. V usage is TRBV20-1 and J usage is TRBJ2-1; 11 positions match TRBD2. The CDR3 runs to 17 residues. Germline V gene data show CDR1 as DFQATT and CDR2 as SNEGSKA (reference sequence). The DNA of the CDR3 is TGCAGGGTCGTCGGGCTAGCGGGGGGATCCCCCTACAATGAGCAGTTCTTC. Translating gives CRVVGLAGGSPYNEQFF.

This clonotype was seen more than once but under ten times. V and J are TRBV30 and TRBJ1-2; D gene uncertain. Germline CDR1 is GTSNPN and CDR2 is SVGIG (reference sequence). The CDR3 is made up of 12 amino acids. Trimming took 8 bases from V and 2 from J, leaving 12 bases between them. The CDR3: CASGGRNYGYTF. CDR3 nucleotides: TGTGCCAGTGGTGGCAGAAACTATGGCTACACCTTC.

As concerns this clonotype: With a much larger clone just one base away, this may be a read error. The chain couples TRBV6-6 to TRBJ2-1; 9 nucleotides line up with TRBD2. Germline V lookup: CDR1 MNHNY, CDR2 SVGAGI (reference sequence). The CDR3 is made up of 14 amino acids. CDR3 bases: TGTGCCAACAGTTACGTAGCGGGGGCGATGACGCAGTTCTTC. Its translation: CANSYVAGAMTQFF.

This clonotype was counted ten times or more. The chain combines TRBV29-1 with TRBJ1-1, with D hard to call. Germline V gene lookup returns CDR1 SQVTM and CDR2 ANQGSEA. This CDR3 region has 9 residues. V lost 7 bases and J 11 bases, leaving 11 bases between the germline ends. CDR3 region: CSAGIGAFF. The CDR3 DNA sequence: TGCAGCGCTGGTATTGGGGCTTTCTTT.

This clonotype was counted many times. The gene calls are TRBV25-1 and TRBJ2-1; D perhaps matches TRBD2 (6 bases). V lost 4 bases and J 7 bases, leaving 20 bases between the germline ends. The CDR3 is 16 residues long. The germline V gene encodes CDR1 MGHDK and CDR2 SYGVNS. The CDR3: CASSGSPGAGENEQFF. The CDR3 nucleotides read TGTGCCAGCAGTGGTTCTCCGGGAGCGGGTGAGAATGAGCAGTTCTTC.

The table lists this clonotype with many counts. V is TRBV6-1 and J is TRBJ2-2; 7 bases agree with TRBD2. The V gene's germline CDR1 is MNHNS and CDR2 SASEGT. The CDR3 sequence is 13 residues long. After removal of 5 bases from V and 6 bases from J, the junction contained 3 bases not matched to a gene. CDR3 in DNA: TGTGCCAGCAGTCCGGGGGGTTCCGGGGAGCTGTTTTTT. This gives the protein CASSPGGSGELFF.

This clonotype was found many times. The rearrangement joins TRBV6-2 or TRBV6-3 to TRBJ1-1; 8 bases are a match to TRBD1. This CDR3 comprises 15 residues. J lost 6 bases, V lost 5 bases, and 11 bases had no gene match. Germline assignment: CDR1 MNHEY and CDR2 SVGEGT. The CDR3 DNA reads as TGTGCCAGCAGTGACCCGACAGGGGACCGGGCTGAAGCTTTCTTT. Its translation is CASSDPTGDRAEAFF.

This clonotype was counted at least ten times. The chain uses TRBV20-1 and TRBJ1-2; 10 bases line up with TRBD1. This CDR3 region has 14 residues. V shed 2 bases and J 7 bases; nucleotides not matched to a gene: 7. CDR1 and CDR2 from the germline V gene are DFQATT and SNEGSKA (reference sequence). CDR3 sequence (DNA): TGCAGTGCTAGATTTACGGACAGGGGGTTTGGCTACACCTTC. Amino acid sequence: CSARFTDRGFGYTF.

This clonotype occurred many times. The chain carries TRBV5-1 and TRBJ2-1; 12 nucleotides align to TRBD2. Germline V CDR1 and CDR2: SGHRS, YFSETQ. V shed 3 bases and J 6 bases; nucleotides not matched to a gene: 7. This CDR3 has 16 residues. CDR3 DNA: TGCGCCAGCAGCTCCCTAGCGGGGGGGGTCGGCAATGAGCAGTTCTTC. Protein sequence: CASSSLAGGVGNEQFF.

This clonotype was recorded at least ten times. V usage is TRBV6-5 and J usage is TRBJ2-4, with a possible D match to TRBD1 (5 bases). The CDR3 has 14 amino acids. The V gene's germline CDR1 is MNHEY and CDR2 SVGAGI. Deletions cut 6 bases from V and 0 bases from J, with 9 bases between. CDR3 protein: CASREQVAKNIQYF. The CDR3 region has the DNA TGTGCCAGCAGGGAACAGGTAGCCAAAAACATTCAGTACTTC.

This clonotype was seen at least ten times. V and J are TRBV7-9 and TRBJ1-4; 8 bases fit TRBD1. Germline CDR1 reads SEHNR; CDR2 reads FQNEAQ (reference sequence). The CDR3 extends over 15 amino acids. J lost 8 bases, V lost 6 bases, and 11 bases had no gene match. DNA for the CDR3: TGTGCCAGCAGTGCCTGGGCAGGGGGCTACGAAAAACTGTTTTTT. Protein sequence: CASSAWAGGYEKLFF.

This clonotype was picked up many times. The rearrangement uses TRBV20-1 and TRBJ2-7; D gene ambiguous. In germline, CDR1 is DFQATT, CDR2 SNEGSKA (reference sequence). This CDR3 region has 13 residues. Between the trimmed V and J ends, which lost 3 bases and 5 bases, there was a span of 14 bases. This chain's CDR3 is CSASPRPGHEQYV. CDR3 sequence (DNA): TGCAGTGCTAGCCCTAGGCCTGGACACGAGCAGTACGTC.

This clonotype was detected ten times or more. The CDR3 loop reads CASSLVTGGLADTQYF. The DNA for the CDR3 is TGCGCCAGCAGCTTGGTAACAGGGGGTTTGGCAGATACGCAGTATTTT. This chain links TRBV5-1 with TRBJ2-3; TRBD1 matches 8 bases. V gave up 0 bases and J gave up 4 bases; unmatched junction bases: 7. Germline lookup yields CDR1 SGHRS and CDR2 YFSETQ. This CDR3 has 16 amino acids.

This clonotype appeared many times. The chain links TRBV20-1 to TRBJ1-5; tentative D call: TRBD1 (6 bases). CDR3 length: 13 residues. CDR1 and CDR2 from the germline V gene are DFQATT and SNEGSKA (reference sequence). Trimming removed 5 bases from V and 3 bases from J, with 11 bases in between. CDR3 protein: CSAPPGVNQPQHF. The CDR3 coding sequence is TGCAGTGCTCCCCCAGGGGTCAATCAGCCCCAGCATTTT.

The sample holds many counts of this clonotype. CDR3 sequence: CASRTGVNYGYTF. CDR3 DNA: TGTGCCAGCAGAACCGGGGTTAACTATGGCTACACCTTC. The V call is TRBV6-1, the J call TRBJ1-2; no reliable D call. This CDR3 has 13 residues. V was pared by 6 bases and J by 1 base, with 9 bases between. CDR1 and CDR2 from the germline V gene are MNHNS and SASEGT.

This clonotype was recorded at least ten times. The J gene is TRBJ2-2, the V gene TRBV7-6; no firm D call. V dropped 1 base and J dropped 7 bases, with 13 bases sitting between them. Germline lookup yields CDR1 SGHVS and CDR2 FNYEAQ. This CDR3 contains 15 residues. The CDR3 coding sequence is TGTGCCAGCAGCTTAGTAGAAGGGTACGGCGGGGAGCTGTTTTTT. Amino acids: CASSLVEGYGGELFF.

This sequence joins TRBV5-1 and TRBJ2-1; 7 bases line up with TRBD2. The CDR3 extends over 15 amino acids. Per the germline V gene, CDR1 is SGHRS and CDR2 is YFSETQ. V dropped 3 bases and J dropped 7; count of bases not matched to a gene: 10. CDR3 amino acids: CASSSRPGGPNEQFF. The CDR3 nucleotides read TGCGCCAGCAGCTCACGACCGGGGGGTCCAAATGAGCAGTTCTTC.

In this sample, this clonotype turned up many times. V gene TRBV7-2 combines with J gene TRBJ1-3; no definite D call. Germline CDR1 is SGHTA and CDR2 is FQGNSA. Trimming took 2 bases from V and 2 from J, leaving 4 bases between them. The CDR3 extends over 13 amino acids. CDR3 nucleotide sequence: TGTGCCAGCAGCTTAACCCCTGGAAACACCATATATTTT. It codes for CASSLTPGNTIYF.

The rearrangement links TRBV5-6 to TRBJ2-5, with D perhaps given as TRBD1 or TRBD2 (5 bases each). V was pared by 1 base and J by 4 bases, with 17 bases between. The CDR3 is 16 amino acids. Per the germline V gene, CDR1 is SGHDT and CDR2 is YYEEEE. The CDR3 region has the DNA TGTGCCAGCAGCTTGCAGGGCTGGGGTGGGGGAGAGACCCAGTACTTC. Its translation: CASSLQGWGGGETQYF.

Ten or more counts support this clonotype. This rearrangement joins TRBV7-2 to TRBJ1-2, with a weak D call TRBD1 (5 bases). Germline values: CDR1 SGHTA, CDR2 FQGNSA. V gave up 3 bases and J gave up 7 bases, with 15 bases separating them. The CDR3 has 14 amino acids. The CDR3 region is CASSLATVGGGYTF. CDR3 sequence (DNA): TGTGCCAGCAGCTTGGCGACAGTAGGCGGTGGCTACACCTTC.

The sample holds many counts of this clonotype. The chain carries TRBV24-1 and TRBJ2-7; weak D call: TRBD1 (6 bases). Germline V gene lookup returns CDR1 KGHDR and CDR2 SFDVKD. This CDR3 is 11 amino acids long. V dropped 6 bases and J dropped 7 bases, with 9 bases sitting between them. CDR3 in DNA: TGTGCCACCAGTATCAGGGGTGAGCAGTACGTC. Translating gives CATSIRGEQYV.

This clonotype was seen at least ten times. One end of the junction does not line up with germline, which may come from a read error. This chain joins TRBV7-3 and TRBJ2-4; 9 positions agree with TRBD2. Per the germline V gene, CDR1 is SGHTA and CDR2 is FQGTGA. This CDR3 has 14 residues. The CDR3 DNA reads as TGTGCCAGCAGTTTAACTGCCGCGGGGGGGCCCCAGTACTTC. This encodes CASSLTAAGGPQYF. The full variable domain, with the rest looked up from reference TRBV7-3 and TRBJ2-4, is GAGVSQTPSNKVTEKGKYVELRCDPISGHTALYWYRQSLGQGPEFLIYFQGTGAADDSGLPNDRFFAVRPEGSVSTLKIQRTERGDSAVYLCASSLTAAGGPQYFGAGTRLSVL.

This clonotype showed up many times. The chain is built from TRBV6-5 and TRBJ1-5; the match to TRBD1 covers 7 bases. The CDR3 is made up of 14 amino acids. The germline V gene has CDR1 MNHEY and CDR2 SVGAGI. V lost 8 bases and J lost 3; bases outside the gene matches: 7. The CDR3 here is CASGSGQHNQPQHF. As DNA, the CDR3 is TGTGCCAGCGGATCGGGACAGCACAATCAGCCCCAGCATTTT.

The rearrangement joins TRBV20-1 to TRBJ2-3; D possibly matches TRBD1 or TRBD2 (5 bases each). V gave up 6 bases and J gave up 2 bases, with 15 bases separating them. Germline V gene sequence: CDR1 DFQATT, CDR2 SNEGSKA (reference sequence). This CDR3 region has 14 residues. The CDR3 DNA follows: TGCAGTGCCCGCTACCGGGGCCCCACAGATACGCAGTATTTT. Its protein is CSARYRGPTDTQYF.

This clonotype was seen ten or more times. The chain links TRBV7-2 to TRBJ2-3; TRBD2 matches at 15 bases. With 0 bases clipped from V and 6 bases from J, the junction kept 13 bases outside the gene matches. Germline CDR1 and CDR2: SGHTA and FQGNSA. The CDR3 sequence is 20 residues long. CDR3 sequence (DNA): TGTGCCAGCAGCTTAGCTCCAAGGACTAGCGGGGGGGTCCTCGGGGATACGCAGTATTTT. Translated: CASSLAPRTSGGVLGDTQYF.